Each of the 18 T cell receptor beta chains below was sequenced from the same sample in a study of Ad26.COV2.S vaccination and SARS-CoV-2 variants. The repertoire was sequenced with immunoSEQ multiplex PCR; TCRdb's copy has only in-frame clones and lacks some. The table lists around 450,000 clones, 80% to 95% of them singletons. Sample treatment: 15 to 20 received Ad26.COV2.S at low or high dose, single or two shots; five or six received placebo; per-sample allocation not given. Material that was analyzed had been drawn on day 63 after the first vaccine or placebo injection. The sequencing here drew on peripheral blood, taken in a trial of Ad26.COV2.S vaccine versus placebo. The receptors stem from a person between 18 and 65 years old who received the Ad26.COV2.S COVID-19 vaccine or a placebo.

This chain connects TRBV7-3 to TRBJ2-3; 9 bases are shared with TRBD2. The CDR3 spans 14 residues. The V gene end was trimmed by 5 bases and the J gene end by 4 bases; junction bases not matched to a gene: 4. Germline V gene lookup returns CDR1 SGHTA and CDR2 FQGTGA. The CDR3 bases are TGTGCCAGCAGCCTAGGGACTAGCCCAGATACGCAGTATTTT. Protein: CASSLGTSPDTQYF.

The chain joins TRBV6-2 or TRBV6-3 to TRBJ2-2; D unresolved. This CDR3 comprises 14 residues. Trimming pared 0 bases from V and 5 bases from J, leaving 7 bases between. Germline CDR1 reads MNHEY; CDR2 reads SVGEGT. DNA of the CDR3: TGTGCCAGCAGTTACTCGAGTCTGACCGGGGAGCTGTTTTTT. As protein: CASSYSSLTGELFF.

The CDR3 nucleotides read TGTGCCAGCACTCGGGAGGGAGGATACAATGAGCAGTTCTTC. It encodes CASTREGGYNEQFF. The chain employs TRBV7-9 and TRBJ2-1; 8 nucleotides match TRBD2. J was trimmed by 4 bases and V by 7 bases; bases with no gene match: 6. Germline V lookup: CDR1 SEHNR, CDR2 FQNEAQ (reference sequence). CDR3 length equals 14 residues.

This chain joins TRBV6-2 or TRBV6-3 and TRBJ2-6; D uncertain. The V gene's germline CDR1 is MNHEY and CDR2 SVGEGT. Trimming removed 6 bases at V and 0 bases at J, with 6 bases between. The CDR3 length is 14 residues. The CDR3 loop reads CASSLSSGANVLTF. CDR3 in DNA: TGTGCCAGCAGCTTGAGCTCTGGGGCCAACGTCCTGACTTTC.

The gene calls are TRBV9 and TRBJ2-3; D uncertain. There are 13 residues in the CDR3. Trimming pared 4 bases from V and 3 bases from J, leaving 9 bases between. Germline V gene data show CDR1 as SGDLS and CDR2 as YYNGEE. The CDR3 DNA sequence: TGTGCCAGCAGCCTCGACCTTACAGATACGCAGTATTTT. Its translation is CASSLDLTDTQYF. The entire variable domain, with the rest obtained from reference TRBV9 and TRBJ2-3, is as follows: DSGVTQTPKHLITATGQRVTLRCSPRSGDLSVYWYQQSLDQGLQFLIQYYNGEERAKGNILERFSAQQFPDLHSELNLSSLELGDSALYFCASSLDLTDTQYFGPGTRLTVL.

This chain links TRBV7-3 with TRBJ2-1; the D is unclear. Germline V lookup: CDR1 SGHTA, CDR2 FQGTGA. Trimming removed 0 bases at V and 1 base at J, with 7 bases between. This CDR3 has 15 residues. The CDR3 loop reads CASSLTPDSYNEQFF. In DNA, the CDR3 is TGTGCCAGCAGCTTAACACCGGATTCCTACAATGAGCAGTTCTTC.

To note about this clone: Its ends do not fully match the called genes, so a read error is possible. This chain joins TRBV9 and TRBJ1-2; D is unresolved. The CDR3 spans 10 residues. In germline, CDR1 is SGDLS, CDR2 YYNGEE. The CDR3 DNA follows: TGTGCCAGCGACTCAGCTAGGTCCGACTTC. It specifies CASDSARSDF.

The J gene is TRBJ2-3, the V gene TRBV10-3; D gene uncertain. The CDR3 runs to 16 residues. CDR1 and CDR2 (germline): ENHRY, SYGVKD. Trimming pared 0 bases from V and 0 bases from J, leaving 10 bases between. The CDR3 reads CAISESSTLSTDTQYF. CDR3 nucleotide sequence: TGTGCCATCAGTGAGTCGAGTACTCTTAGCACAGATACGCAGTATTTT.

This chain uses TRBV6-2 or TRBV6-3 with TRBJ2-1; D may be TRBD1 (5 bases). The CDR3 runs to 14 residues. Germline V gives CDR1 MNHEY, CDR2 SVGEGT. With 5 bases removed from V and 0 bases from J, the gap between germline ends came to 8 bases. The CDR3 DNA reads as TGTGCCAGCAGTCGGACAAGCTCCTACAATGAGCAGTTCTTC. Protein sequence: CASSRTSSYNEQFF.

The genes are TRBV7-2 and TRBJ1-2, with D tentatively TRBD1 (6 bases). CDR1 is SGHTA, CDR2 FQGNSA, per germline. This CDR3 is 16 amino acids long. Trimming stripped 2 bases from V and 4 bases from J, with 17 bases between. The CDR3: CASSLPQGLRLYGYTF. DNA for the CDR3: TGTGCCAGCAGCTTACCACAGGGACTCAGGCTCTATGGCTACACCTTC.

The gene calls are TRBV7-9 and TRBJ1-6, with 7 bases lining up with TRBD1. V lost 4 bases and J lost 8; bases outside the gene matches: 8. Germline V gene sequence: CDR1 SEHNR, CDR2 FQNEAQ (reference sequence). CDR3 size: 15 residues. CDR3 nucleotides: TGTGCCAGCAGCTCCCAGGGACAGCCGGATTCACCCCTCCACTTT. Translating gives CASSSQGQPDSPLHF. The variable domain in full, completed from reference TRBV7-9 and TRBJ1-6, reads DTGVSQNPRHKITKRGQNVTFRCDPISEHNRLYWYRQTLGQGPEFLTYFQNEAQLEKSRLLSDRFSAERPKGSFSTLEIQRTEQGDSAMYLCASSSQGQPDSPLHFGNGTRLTVT.

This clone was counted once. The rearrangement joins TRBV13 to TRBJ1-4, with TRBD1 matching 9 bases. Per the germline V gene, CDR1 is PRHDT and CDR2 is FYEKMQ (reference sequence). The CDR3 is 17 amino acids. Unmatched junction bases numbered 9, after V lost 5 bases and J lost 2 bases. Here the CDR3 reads CASSPGTGSVTNEKLFF. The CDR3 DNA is TGTGCCAGCAGCCCCGGGACAGGGTCAGTGACTAATGAAAAACTGTTTTTT.

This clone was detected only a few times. The CDR3 reads CSASLQVTSFPEQYF. CDR3 nucleotide sequence: TGCAGTGCTAGTCTTCAGGTAACGAGCTTCCCGGAGCAGTACTTC. The rearrangement uses TRBV20-1 and TRBJ2-7; D gene unclear. The V gene lost 3 bases and the J gene lost 7 bases, with 22 bases spanning the gap. The CDR3 sequence is 15 residues long. Germline CDR1 is DFQATT and CDR2 is SNEGSKA (reference sequence).

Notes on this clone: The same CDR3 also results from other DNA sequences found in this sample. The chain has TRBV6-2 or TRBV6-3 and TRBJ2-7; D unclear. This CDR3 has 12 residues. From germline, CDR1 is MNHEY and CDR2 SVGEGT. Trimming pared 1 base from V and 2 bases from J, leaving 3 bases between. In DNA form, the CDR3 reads TGTGCCAGCAGTTACTTGCCCTACGAGCAGTACTTC. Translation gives CASSYLPYEQYF.

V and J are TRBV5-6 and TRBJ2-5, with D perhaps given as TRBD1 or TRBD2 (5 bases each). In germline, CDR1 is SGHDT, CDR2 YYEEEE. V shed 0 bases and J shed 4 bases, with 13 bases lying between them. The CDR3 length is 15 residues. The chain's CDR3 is CASSLVRGVSETQYF. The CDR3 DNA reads TGTGCCAGCAGCTTGGTAAGGGGAGTTTCAGAGACCCAGTACTTC.

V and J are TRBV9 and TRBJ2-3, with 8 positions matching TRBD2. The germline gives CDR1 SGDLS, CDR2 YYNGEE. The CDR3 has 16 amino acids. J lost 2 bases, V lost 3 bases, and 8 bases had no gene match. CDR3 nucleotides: TGTGCCAGCAGCGCACGAGCGGGAGCCCCCACAGATACGCAGTATTTT. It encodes CASSARAGAPTDTQYF.

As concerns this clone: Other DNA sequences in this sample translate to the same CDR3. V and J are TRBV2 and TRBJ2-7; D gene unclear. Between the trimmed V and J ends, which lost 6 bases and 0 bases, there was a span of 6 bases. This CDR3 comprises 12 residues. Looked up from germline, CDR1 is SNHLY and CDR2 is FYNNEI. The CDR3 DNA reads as TGTGCCAGCAGCAGTGACTCCTACGAGCAGTACTTC. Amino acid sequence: CASSSDSYEQYF.

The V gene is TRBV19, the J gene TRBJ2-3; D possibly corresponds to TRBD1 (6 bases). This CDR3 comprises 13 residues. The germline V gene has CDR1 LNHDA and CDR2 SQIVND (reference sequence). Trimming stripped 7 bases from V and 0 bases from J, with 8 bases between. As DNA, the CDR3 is TGTGCCAGTAACACAGGGAGCACAGATACGCAGTATTTT. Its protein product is CASNTGSTDTQYF.